A selection of T cell receptor beta chains follows, all from one sample in a study of shared clonotypes between healthy human individuals. Only in-frame clones appear in the TCRdb table, and some are missing; sequencing was by immunoSEQ multiplex PCR. The sample comprises 1.5 million to 1.9 million clones, 95% to 99% of which are singletons, and about 0.45% rests with the top ten. Sequencing was performed on naive CD4+ T cells sorted from blood. The receptors were gathered from a young man in good health. CDR3s include the opening cysteine and the closing phenylalanine or tryptophan. A D gene is named only where the DNA matches it firmly. Part of the rows lack a size; the others show once, few, many or a class for expanded clones.

size	V	J	D	CDR3	DNA
.	TRBV6-5	TRBJ2-3	.	CASNPARGGTQYF	TGTGCCAGCAATCCGGCCCGAGGCGGTACGCAGTATTTT
few	TRBV19	TRBJ2-2	.	CASSTLETGELFF	TGTGCCAGTAGTACACTAGAGACCGGGGAGCTGTTTTTT
.	TRBV6-1	TRBJ1-3	.	CASSARTEYGNTIYF	TGTGCCAGCAGTGCCCGGACGGAGTATGGAAACACCATATATTTT
.	TRBV5-1	TRBJ1-2	.	CASSPKDYGYTF	TGCGCCAGCAGCCCTAAGGACTATGGCTACACCTTC
.	TRBV7-2	TRBJ1-1	.	CASSLIAGDTAFF	TGTGCCAGCAGCTTGATTGCAGGGGATACAGCTTTCTTT
once	TRBV7-9	TRBJ2-1	.	CASSVDTYNEQFF	TGTGCCAGCAGCGTAGACACATACAATGAGCAGTTCTTC
.	TRBV5-1	TRBJ2-7	TRBD1	CASSPARGGWGYEQYF	TGCGCCAGCAGCCCCGCGCGAGGGGGCTGGGGCTACGAGCAGTACTTC
.	TRBV18	TRBJ2-1	.	CASSPPTALSYNEQFF	TGTGCCAGCTCACCACCTACAGCACTCTCCTACAATGAGCAGTTCTTC
.	TRBV30	TRBJ2-7	TRBD1	CAWSPGQGATVYEQYF	TGTGCCTGGAGTCCCGGACAGGGGGCAACGGTCTACGAGCAGTACTTC
.	TRBV5-1	TRBJ2-3	TRBD2	CASVATSANTDTQYF	TGCGCCAGCGTCGCGACTAGCGCAAACACAGATACGCAGTATTTT
.	TRBV9	TRBJ2-1	TRBD2	CASSVGLAGGPIDNEQFF	TGTGCCAGCAGCGTAGGGCTAGCGGGAGGGCCAATAGACAATGAGCAGTTCTTC
once	TRBV28	TRBJ2-7	TRBD2	CASSLGGRTYEQYF	TGTGCCAGCAGTTTGGGGGGGAGGACCTACGAGCAGTACTTC
.	TRBV10-3	TRBJ2-3	.	CAISESRTQYF	TGTGCCATCAGTGAGTCTCGTACGCAGTATTTT
.	TRBV27	TRBJ1-5	TRBD1	CASSLYLGAGGRRQPQHF	TGTGCCAGCAGTTTATATCTAGGGGCAGGGGGTCGGCGTCAGCCCCAGCATTTT
.	TRBV5-6	TRBJ2-7	.	CASSLDAGTSYEQYF	TGTGCCAGCAGCTTGGATGCAGGGACCTCCTACGAGCAGTACTTC
.	TRBV9	TRBJ2-2	.	CASSDGRPGELFF	TGTGCCAGCAGCGACGGTCGGCCCGGGGAGCTGTTTTTT
.	TRBV19	TRBJ2-7	TRBD1	CASSGQTYEQYF	TGTGCCAGTTCGGGACAGACCTACGAGCAGTACTTC
few	TRBV11-2	TRBJ2-1	.	CASSFYPKKIADHNEQFF	TGTGCCAGCAGCTTCTACCCGAAGAAAATAGCCGATCACAATGAGCAGTTCTTC
.	TRBV5-1	TRBJ1-4	.	CASSLVSTNEKLFF	TGCGCCAGCAGCTTGGTATCAACTAATGAAAAACTGTTTTTT
.	TRBV7-9	TRBJ2-1	.	CASSWGEYREGLFF	TGTGCCAGCAGCTGGGGGGAATACAGGGAAGGACTTTTCTTC
.	TRBV7-9	TRBJ2-1	.	CASSVGRGANEQFF	TGTGCCAGCAGCGTGGGCAGGGGCGCCAATGAGCAGTTCTTC
.	TRBV2	TRBJ2-7	.	CASSAGRVYEQYF	TGTGCCAGCAGTGCGGGAAGGGTATACGAGCAGTACTTC
.	TRBV5-6	TRBJ2-7	.	CASSPPMGRKYEQYF	TGTGCCAGCAGCCCCCCGATGGGGAGAAAATACGAGCAGTACTTC
.	TRBV6-5	TRBJ2-7	.	CASSYSGGISYEQYF	TGTGCCAGCAGTTATAGCGGAGGAATTTCCTACGAGCAGTACTTC
.	TRBV5-6	TRBJ2-1	TRBD2	CASSLLAGSGHEQFF	TGTGCCAGCAGCTTGCTAGCGGGAAGTGGGCATGAGCAGTTCTTC
.	TRBV5-1	TRBJ2-1	.	CASSLALRPNYNEQFF	TGCGCCAGCAGCTTGGCCCTGCGGCCCAATTACAATGAGCAGTTCTTC
.	TRBV27	TRBJ1-1	.	CASSLATNTEAFF	TGTGCCAGCAGTTTAGCGACAAACACTGAAGCTTTCTTT
.	TRBV13	TRBJ2-4	.	CASSLWGAAKNIQYF	TGTGCCAGCAGCTTATGGGGTGCTGCCAAAAACATTCAGTACTTC
.	TRBV13	TRBJ2-5	TRBD2	CASSFFIAGGPSETQYF	TGTGCCAGCAGCTTTTTCATAGCGGGAGGGCCTTCTGAGACCCAGTACTTC
once	TRBV11-2	TRBJ2-3	.	CASSLIGRVTDTQYF	TGTGCCAGCAGCTTAATAGGACGTGTTACAGATACGCAGTATTTT
once	TRBV7-2	TRBJ2-1	.	CASSFPINEQFF	TGTGCCAGCAGCTTCCCAATAAATGAGCAGTTCTTC
.	TRBV25-1	TRBJ2-7	TRBD2	CASREAGSSYEQYF	TGTGCCAGCAGGGAAGCGGGAAGCTCCTACGAGCAGTACTTC
.	TRBV5-4	TRBJ2-1	TRBD1	CASSLVQGAYNEQFF	TGTGCCAGCAGCTTGGTACAGGGGGCTTACAATGAGCAGTTCTTC
.	TRBV5-3	TRBJ2-7	.	CARSYSVLYEQYF	TGTGCCAGAAGCTACTCTGTCCTCTACGAGCAGTATTTC
.	TRBV10-3	TRBJ2-1	.	CAISDFGAATGDNEQFF	TGTGCCATCAGTGACTTCGGGGCGGCCACCGGGGACAATGAGCAGTTCTTC
.	TRBV19	TRBJ2-1	TRBD1	CASTPDRGIGNEQFF	TGTGCCAGTACCCCGGACAGGGGGATTGGCAATGAGCAGTTCTTC
.	TRBV5-1	TRBJ1-1	.	CASSLAPQENTEAFF	TGCGCCAGCAGCTTGGCGCCACAGGAGAACACTGAAGCTTTCTTT
.	TRBV5-4	TRBJ2-1	TRBD2	CASMREGQSGNEQFF	TGTGCCAGCATGCGGGAGGGCCAAAGTGGCAATGAGCAGTTCTTC
.	TRBV28	TRBJ2-1	.	CASRPQGPIEQFF	TGTGCCAGCAGACCACAGGGACCCATTGAGCAGTTCTTC
.	TRBV28	TRBJ2-1	TRBD1	CASSADRGRFYNEQFF	TGTGCCAGCAGCGCCGACAGGGGGCGTTTCTACAATGAGCAGTTCTTC
.	TRBV18	TRBJ2-7	TRBD1	CASSITGDEQYF	TGTGCCAGCTCCATTACAGGGGACGAGCAGTACTTC
.	TRBV18	TRBJ2-3	TRBD2	CASSPPGSGRTDTQYF	TGTGCCAGCTCACCACCGGGAAGCGGGAGAACAGATACGCAGTATTTT
.	TRBV6-5	TRBJ2-5	TRBD1	CASSGQGGNQETQYF	TGTGCCAGCAGCGGACAGGGCGGAAACCAAGAGACCCAGTACTTC
.	TRBV7-6	TRBJ2-7	.	CATSGVLNEQYF	TGTGCCACCTCGGGGGTACTGAACGAGCAGTACTTC
.	TRBV5-1	TRBJ2-7	TRBD2	CASRDERGEQYF	TGCGCCAGCAGGGACGAGCGGGGAGAGCAGTACTTC
.	TRBV2	TRBJ2-7	.	CASTGDTYEQYF	TGTGCCAGCACGGGGGACACCTACGAGCAGTACTTC
.	TRBV9	TRBJ2-7	TRBD2	CASSAGTSGIYEQYF	TGTGCCAGCAGCGCGGGGACTAGCGGGATATACGAGCAGTACTTC
once	TRBV4-2	TRBJ2-2	.	CASSQDRDSRTGELFF	TGTGCCAGCAGCCAAGACAGGGATAGCCGCACCGGGGAGCTGTTTTTT
.	TRBV5-1	TRBJ2-6	.	CASSFVAGANVLTF	TGCGCCAGCAGCTTTGTAGCTGGGGCCAACGTCCTGACTTTC
.	TRBV25-1	TRBJ2-1	.	CASGDHWDEQFF	TGTGCCAGCGGGGACCATTGGGATGAGCAGTTCTTC
.	TRBV5-1	TRBJ1-1	.	CASSLGTSGWMNTEAFF	TGCGCCAGCAGCTTGGGGACCAGTGGTTGGATGAACACTGAAGCTTTCTTT
.	TRBV9	TRBJ2-3	TRBD1	CASSVDRDLTDTQYF	TGTGCCAGCAGCGTGGACAGGGACCTCACAGATACGCAGTATTTT
.	TRBV7-9	TRBJ2-1	TRBD2	CASSRKREAVRDYNEQFF	TGTGCCAGCAGCCGGAAGCGGGAGGCCGTTAGGGACTACAATGAGCAGTTCTTC
.	TRBV9	TRBJ1-5	.	CASSAVTNQPQHF	TGTGCCAGCAGCGCGGTTACAAATCAGCCCCAGCATTTT
.	TRBV7-9	TRBJ2-1	TRBD1	CASSQDRPFSYNEQFF	TGTGCCAGCAGCCAGGACAGGCCCTTCTCCTACAATGAGCAGTTCTTC
.	TRBV27	TRBJ2-7	.	CASSLSRGVSYEQYF	TGTGCCAGCAGTTTATCTCGAGGGGTCTCCTACGAGCAGTACTTC
.	TRBV14	TRBJ1-2	.	CASSQIERLYGYTF	TGTGCCAGCAGCCAAATCGAGAGGCTATATGGCTACACCTTC
.	TRBV5-1	TRBJ2-7	.	CASTGRGTGYEQYF	TGCGCCAGCACGGGAAGGGGGACCGGATACGAGCAGTACTTC
few	TRBV18	TRBJ2-7	.	CASRIDRIYEQYF	TGTGCCAGCCGGATTGACAGGATCTACGAGCAGTACTTC
.	TRBV28	TRBJ2-7	.	CASNRDTNYEQYF	TGTGCCAGCAACAGGGACACCAACTACGAGCAGTACTTC